This TCR beta chain was sequenced in a study of blood T cell repertoires in COVID-19. Looking at the study overall: From the United States, Italy and Spain came samples of acute and convalescent COVID-19. PBMCs, B-cell-depleted T cells, or T cells were the source of the cDNA or gDNA that made up the material.

The data were produced by immunoSEQ multiplex PCR, yet TCRdb's version contains in-frame clones alone and is incomplete. The sample records approximately 80,000 clones, 88% being singletons. The sample taken for sequencing was peripheral blood. The sequence was obtained from a woman over 75 with acute or convalescent COVID-19.

The CDR3 DNA sequence: TGTGCCAGCACACCTGACAGGGGCGACTTAACTGAAGCTTTCTTT. Its protein is CASTPDRGDLTEAFF. V gene TRBV5-8 combines with J gene TRBJ1-1; 8 nucleotides align to TRBD1. This CDR3 contains 15 residues. CDR1 is SGHTS, CDR2 YDEGEE, per germline. V was pared by 6 bases and J by 5 bases, with 12 bases of the junction left unmatched.